The T cell receptor beta chain described here comes from a study of blood T cell repertoires in COVID-19. Study as a whole: Material from acute and convalescent COVID-19 was sourced from the United States, Italy and Spain. T cells, B-cell-depleted T cells, or PBMCs provided the cDNA or gDNA that served as material.

CDR3 length equals 11 residues. V gave up 6 bases and J gave up 5 bases, with 10 bases separating them. Germline loops: CDR1 SQVTM, CDR2 ANQGSEA. As processed by the authors: Cell counts per sample came from amplifying reference gene primers. Sequencing used immunoSEQ multiplex PCR; TCRdb keeps in-frame clones, though not all of them. V and J calls plus clone size are reproduced from that table; the DNA served to infer D and trimming. The data show roughly 150,000 clones, around four fifths seen once. The chain uses TRBV29-1 and TRBJ1-1, with TRBD1 as a possible D gene (5 bases). Sequencing was carried out using peripheral blood. The sequence derives from a man between 65 and 80 years old with acute or convalescent COVID-19. The CDR3 DNA reads TGCAGCGTGGCCAGGGATACTGAAGCTTTCTTT. Translated: CSVARDTEAFF.